This T cell receptor beta chain originates from a study of post-analysis software for immune sequencing data. Incorporated into the TCR beta cDNA libraries were unique molecular identifiers, which served to reduce PCR and sequencing biases. TCRdb reanalysed the PCR reads using MiXCR and keeps one entry per CDR3 protein. Among fewer than 900,000 distinct CDR3 sequences listed, under 60% were seen once. With respect to this clonotype: The antigen remains undetermined.

Study-wide results and limits: About five TRBV segments, including TRBV5-6, TRBV5-1 and TRBV20-1, were more frequent in patients than controls.

J lost 8 bases, V lost 2 bases, and 11 bases had no gene match. Germline V gives CDR1 DFQATT, CDR2 SNEGSKA (reference sequence). CDR3 length: 15 residues. The receptor comes from a girl between 10 and 17 years old with multiple sclerosis. The source material was blood. The chain combines TRBV20-1 with TRBJ2-1; 8 bases fit TRBD2. The CDR3 loop is CSARPQREWVYEQFF. The CDR3 DNA follows: TGCAGTGCTAGACCCCAGCGGGAGTGGGTCTATGAGCAGTTCTTC.